The entry that follows covers one T cell receptor beta chain sequence. The antigen remains unidentified. This record belongs to a study of T cell responses to AZD1222 COVID-19 vaccine. Points from the study as a whole: White British donors predominated, females outnumbered males, and clonal diversity was possibly underestimated. Spike-specific TCR breadth rose after two AZD1222 doses, and depth rose as well.

The repertoire was sequenced with immunoSEQ multiplex PCR; TCRdb's copy has only in-frame clones and lacks some. The sample lists some 130,000 clones; 90% were seen once. Germline CDR1 reads SGHTA; CDR2 reads FQGNSA. This CDR3 is built from 17 residues. J lost 2 bases, V lost 1 base, and 10 bases had no gene match. The chain is built from TRBV7-2 and TRBJ1-2, with 7 bases identical to TRBD1. Sequencing used peripheral blood, obtained on day 0 of AZD1222 vaccination. The origin of this receptor is an adult in good health. The CDR3 DNA reads TGTGCCAGCAGCTTAGTTAGGGGGCGCACCTTAAACTATGGCTACACCTTC. Its protein product is CASSLVRGRTLNYGYTF.